This T cell receptor (beta chain) was profiled in a study of blood T cells in healthy people across ages. Study context: Template switching recovered approximately one barcoded beta molecule for every two T cells. Study results and limitations: Lack of knowledge of donor CMV status possibly confounded expanded clonotype changes. Calculation of diversity from one million T cells yielded estimates considered to be underestimates.

Collection of around 9.3 milliliters of peripheral blood was performed for each donor. To note about this clonotype: What it recognizes is unknown.

The CDR3 spans 15 residues. V lost 6 bases to trimming and J lost 7 bases; unmatched junction nucleotides: 15. The germline gives CDR1 DFQATT, CDR2 SNEGSKA (reference sequence). Next came a second PCR, run for about 6 to 11 cycles, which used a sample-barcoded 5' primer along with a J-beta primer mix. TCRdb reprocessed the 5' RACE reads with MiXCR, giving one entry per CDR3 protein. The repertoire holds fewer than 700,000 distinct CDR3 sequences, with roughly 48% as singletons. This sequence originates from a man older than 75 in good health. This chain joins TRBV20-1 and TRBJ2-3; 8 bases agree with TRBD2. The sequencing input was blood. CDR3 DNA sequence: TGCAGTGCCCATCCGGGGGGGACGCAGGAGAATACGCAGTATTTT. It is translated as CSAHPGGTQENTQYF.